This T cell receptor (beta chain) comes out of a study of cytomegalovirus exposure and HLA in healthy donors. Study results and caveats: The majority of CMV-associated TCR beta chains were reported as apparently HLA-restricted in a later analysis. Analyses of presence and absence presupposed an approximately uniform sequencing depth across donors. Highly shared sequence variants in one cluster were likely a sequencing artifact. Accurate prediction of HLA-A and HLA-B alleles (for most subjects) was reportedly achieved from TCR beta sequences.

Trimming took 1 base from V and 6 from J, leaving 11 bases between them. The CDR3 is made up of 14 amino acids. CDR1 and CDR2 from the germline V gene are SGHTA and FQGNSA. Of note for this clone: Its antigen remains unidentified.

This PCR relied on a set of 60 Vbeta primers and 13 Jbeta primers. Sequencing used immunoSEQ multiplex PCR; TCRdb keeps in-frame clones, though not all of them. The sample totals about 170,000 clones. Sequenced sample: PBMCs. The TCR sequence derives from a woman aged 55 to 70 in good health and CMV-seronegative. The chain recombines TRBV7-2 with TRBJ2-3; possibly TRBD2 for D (6 bases). The CDR3 DNA sequence: TGTGCCAGCAGCTTAGGACTAGAGGTGGATACGCAGTATTTT. Translation: CASSLGLEVDTQYF.